The following is a T cell receptor (beta chain) sequence with its context. TCRdb itself ran the 5' RACE reads through MiXCR, one entry per CDR3 protein. Among about 470,000 distinct CDR3 sequences listed, more than 20% were seen once. These data come from a study of identical twins. With V trimmed by 6 bases and J by 4 bases, 11 bases remained unmatched. CDR3 length: 15 residues. CDR1 and CDR2 (germline): MNHEY, SVGEGT. These data are also associated with another study on T cells expressing NK-cell markers. As that study records: Six of the donors carried dominant NKG2C+ clonotypes that took up about 1.0-8% of their CD8+ T cells.

Sequenced sample: CD4+ T cells sorted from blood. This TCR was sampled from a woman in her late teens or twenties in good health. V gene TRBV6-2 or TRBV6-3 combines with J gene TRBJ1-1, with 7 bases that match TRBD1. CDR3 coding DNA: TGTGCCAGCAGCTCAAGGGGGCAGAGGGGCACTGAAGCTTTCTTT. It is translated as CASSSRGQRGTEAFF.